This is a list of T cell receptor beta chains from one sample in a study of cytomegalovirus exposure and HLA in healthy donors. Sequencing used immunoSEQ multiplex PCR; TCRdb keeps in-frame clones, though not all of them. The table records over 120,000 clones, about 87% of them present only once. Sequencing was carried out using PBMCs. The receptors derive from a man younger than 35 in good health and CMV-seropositive. The CDR3 runs from the conserved cysteine through the conserved F or W. The D gene is left open where the match is weak. Clone size is stated in some rows and not others, as once, few, many or a class when expanded.

J gene,V gene,clone size,D gene,CDR3 protein,CDR3 DNA
TRBJ2-2,TRBV6-5,once,.,CASSYSSSGELFF,TGTGCCAGCAGTTACTCATCATCCGGGGAGCTGTTTTTT
TRBJ1-2,TRBV14,.,.,CASSHIKGRANYGYTF,TGTGCCAGCAGCCATATAAAGGGGAGGGCTAACTATGGCTACACCTTC
TRBJ1-5,TRBV19,.,TRBD1,CASSMWGTGTSPQPQHF,TGTGCCAGTAGTATGTGGGGGACAGGAACCTCTCCTCAGCCCCAGCATTTT
TRBJ1-6,TRBV5-1,.,TRBD1,CASSDPRDRGSYNSPLHF,TGCGCCAGCAGCGACCCTCGGGACAGGGGTTCCTATAATTCACCCCTCCACTTT
TRBJ1-4,TRBV11-2,.,.,CASLGLTNEKLFF,TGTGCCTCGCTGGGCTTAACTAATGAAAAACTGTTTTTT
TRBJ1-2,TRBV29-1,.,TRBD1,CSVGTGLGYGYTF,TGCAGCGTGGGGACAGGGTTAGGCTATGGCTACACCTTC
TRBJ1-5,TRBV6-1,.,.,CASSERGLNQPQHF,TGTGCCAGCAGTGAACGGGGACTCAATCAGCCCCAGCATTTT
TRBJ2-7,TRBV5-1,.,TRBD2,CASSLGTSETYEQYF,TGCGCCAGCAGCTTGGGGACTAGCGAGACCTACGAGCAGTACTTC
TRBJ1-2,TRBV6-1,.,.,CASRAGAPGYTF,TGTGCCAGCAGGGCGGGTGCGCCGGGCTACACCTTC
TRBJ1-1,TRBV11-1,.,.,CASSLEWQSNTEAFF,TGTGCCAGCAGCTTAGAGTGGCAGTCGAACACTGAAGCTTTCTTT
TRBJ1-2,TRBV27,.,.,CASSLGGLGGYTF,TGTGCCAGCAGTTTGGGGGGGCTGGGAGGCTACACCTTC